Listed below are T cell receptor beta chains from one sample, sequenced in a study of blood T cell repertoires in COVID-19. Assay: immunoSEQ multiplex PCR; the TCRdb copy retains only in-frame clones and omits some. The sample records almost 85,000 clones, roughly 91% being singletons. Specimen: PBMCs or T cells enriched from blood (not recorded which). These receptors originate from a woman between 45 and 65 years old with acute COVID-19. The CDR3 runs from the conserved cysteine through the conserved F or W. Each record gives: D gene, J gene, V gene, clone size, CDR3 DNA, CDR3 protein. D genes are given only for firm matches. Clone size is shown for a subset of rows, as once, few, many or a class of expanded clone.

TRBD1 | TRBJ1-2 | TRBV6-1 | NA | TGTGCCAGCAGTGACCCGAGGACAGGGTGGGACTATGGCTACACCTTC | CASSDPRTGWDYGYTF
TRBD1 | TRBJ1-2 | TRBV11-3 | NA | TGTGCCAGCAGCCTGTACACCGGGACAGGGGGATTCTATGGCTACACCTTC | CASSLYTGTGGFYGYTF
NA | TRBJ1-3 | TRBV30 | few | TGTGCCTGGAGTGTTGGAGGGGCAGGTGGAAACACCATATATTTT | CAWSVGGAGGNTIYF
TRBD1 | TRBJ1-2 | TRBV10-2 | NA | TGCGCCAGCAGTTCGACAGGGGGACATGGCTACACCTTC | CASSSTGGHGYTF
TRBD1 | TRBJ1-3 | TRBV6-5 | few | TGTGCCATCGGGGACAGGGCTGGAAACACCATATATTTT | CAIGDRAGNTIYF
TRBD1 | TRBJ1-1 | TRBV6-5 | NA | TGTGCCAGCAGCGCGACAGGGGAGGCCACTGAAGCTTTCTTT | CASSATGEATEAFF
NA | TRBJ2-2 | TRBV7-3 | NA | TGTGCCAGCAGCTTAGCGGGCGATCCAGCGGACACCGGGGAGCTGTTTTTT | CASSLAGDPADTGELFF
NA | TRBJ1-5 | TRBV21-1 | NA | TGTGCCAGCAGCAAAGGATACAGGGGCAATCAGCCCCAGCATTTT | CASSKGYRGNQPQHF
NA | TRBJ2-6 | TRBV4-3 | NA | TGCGCCAGCAGCCAAGTCGCTCAGGGGGCCAACGTCCTGACTTTC | CASSQVAQGANVLTF
TRBD1 | TRBJ1-1 | TRBV10-3 | NA | TGTGCCATCAGTGAGTCTGGGACAGGGCTTATGAACACTGAAGCTTTCTTT | CAISESGTGLMNTEAFF
NA | TRBJ1-1 | TRBV4-3 | NA | TGCGCCAGCAGCCCTCCGGGGAGGGGCAGGGGAGGCCCTGAAGCTTTCTTT | CASSPPGRGRGGPEAFF
TRBD1 | TRBJ1-1 | TRBV12-3/TRBV12-4 | NA | TGTGCCAGCAGCCGACAGGGGAACACTGAAGCTTTCTTT | CASSRQGNTEAFF
TRBD1 | TRBJ1-6 | TRBV9 | once | TGTGCCAGCAGCCCTGCCGACAGGGGGTTCAATTCACCCCTCCACTTT | CASSPADRGFNSPLHF
TRBD1 | TRBJ1-2 | TRBV6-4 | NA | TGTGCCAGCAGTGACCGGGACAGGGGTGGCTACACCTTC | CASSDRDRGGYTF
NA | TRBJ2-1 | TRBV3-1/TRBV3-2 | few | TGTGCCAGCTCTCTCGTTGGCCCAGGGGGGAATGAGCAGTTCTTC | CASSLVGPGGNEQFF
TRBD2 | TRBJ2-3 | TRBV5-1 | once | TGCGCCAGCAGCGGGAAAACTAGCGGGTCAGGTACGCAGTATTTT | CASSGKTSGSGTQYF
NA | TRBJ1-1 | TRBV7-9 | NA | TGTGCCAGCAGCCGGGGACAACCGAACACTGAAGCTTTCTTT | CASSRGQPNTEAFF
TRBD1 | TRBJ2-2 | TRBV10-3 | NA | TGTGCCATCAAGGGGTCCCCACAGGGGCCGAACACCGGGGAGCTGTTTTTT | CAIKGSPQGPNTGELFF
TRBD2 | TRBJ2-5 | TRBV4-1 | NA | TGCGCCAGCAGCCCCCTGGGACTAGCCGGCGAGACCCAGTACTTC | CASSPLGLAGETQYF
NA | TRBJ1-1 | TRBV14 | NA | TGTGCCAGCAGCCCACAGGCAATGAACACTGAAGCTTTCTTT | CASSPQAMNTEAFF
TRBD2 | TRBJ2-7 | TRBV29-1 | once | TGCAGCGCGATTAGCGGGAGAAGCTCCTACGAGCAGTACTTC | CSAISGRSSYEQYF
TRBD2 | TRBJ2-1 | TRBV19 | NA | TGTGCCAGTAGTATAGAGGCTAGCGGGAGGGCTGAGCAGTTCTTC | CASSIEASGRAEQFF
NA | TRBJ2-2 | TRBV18 | NA | TGTGCCAGCTCACCAATGGTAGCTAGAGCCGCCGGGGAGCTGTTTTTT | CASSPMVARAAGELFF
TRBD1 | TRBJ1-5 | TRBV4-2 | NA | TGTGCCAGCAGCCAAGGGGACAGGGGAATCGATCAGCCCCAGCATTTT | CASSQGDRGIDQPQHF
TRBD2 | TRBJ2-1 | TRBV11-2 | NA | TGTGCCAGCAGCTTAGTCGCGGGAGCAGGCTACAATGAGCAGTTCTTC | CASSLVAGAGYNEQFF
NA | TRBJ1-4 | TRBV19 | NA | TGTGCCAGTAGTATAGGGGCAGCCGAGGGAAAACTGTTTTTT | CASSIGAAEGKLFF
TRBD2 | TRBJ2-7 | TRBV4-3 | NA | TGCGCCAGCAGCCAGTCCCGGACTAGCTACGAGCAGTACTTC | CASSQSRTSYEQYF
NA | TRBJ1-1 | TRBV6-5 | NA | TGTGCCAGCAGTCGGGAAAAGGACACTGAAGCTTTCTTT | CASSREKDTEAFF
NA | TRBJ1-1 | TRBV9 | NA | TGTGCCAGCAGCGTAGACAGGAACACTGAAGCTTTCTTT | CASSVDRNTEAFF
TRBD1 | TRBJ1-2 | TRBV15 | NA | TGTGCCACCAGCGGCCGACAGGGAGGTATCTATGGCTACACCTTC | CATSGRQGGIYGYTF
NA | TRBJ1-5 | TRBV27 | NA | TGTGCCAGCAGCCTCTTCGGAGGGAGCAATCAGCCCCAGCATTTT | CASSLFGGSNQPQHF
NA | TRBJ1-4 | TRBV10-2 | NA | TGCGCCAGCAGTGAGGACAGGCGGCACGAAAAACTGTTTTTT | CASSEDRRHEKLFF
TRBD2 | TRBJ2-5 | TRBV6-5 | NA | TGTGCCAGCAGTAGACCGGGACTAGGGACAGAGACCCAGTACTTC | CASSRPGLGTETQYF
TRBD1 | TRBJ1-1 | TRBV6-5 | NA | TGTGCCAGCAGTTATCGACAGGGGCAAGGTGAAGCTTTCTTT | CASSYRQGQGEAFF
TRBD1 | TRBJ1-2 | TRBV2 | NA | TGTGCCAGCAGTGAAGACGGGACAGCTATTAACTATGGCTACACCTTC | CASSEDGTAINYGYTF
TRBD1 | TRBJ1-2 | TRBV7-9 | NA | TGTGCCAGCAGCCAGGGACAGGGGTACTATGGCTACACCTTC | CASSQGQGYYGYTF